A selection of T cell receptor beta chains follows, all from one sample in a study of T cells in Graves' hyperthyroidism and ophthalmopathy. TCRdb re-analysed the multiplex PCR reads in MiXCR, keeping a single row per CDR3 protein. The data show tens of thousands of distinct CDR3 sequences, 53% seen once. Sequencing was done on a sample of blood. These receptors were collected from a woman in her sixties or seventies with Graves' ophthalmopathy. Both conserved end residues are trimmed from each CDR3. Each record gives: D gene, V gene, J gene, CDR3 protein. A D gene is named only where the DNA matches it firmly.

TRBD2	TRBV6-2/TRBV6-3	TRBJ2-7	ASSYGGLAGGSYEQY
TRBD1	TRBV6-6	TRBJ2-7	ASSRRDRDVEQY
TRBD1	TRBV12-3/TRBV12-4	TRBJ2-7	ASSRDRGSEQY
TRBD2	TRBV6-4	TRBJ2-7	AIQGLAINEQY
TRBD2	TRBV10-3	TRBJ2-3	ASHSGAEDTQY
NA	TRBV9	TRBJ1-5	ASSSLGTSVGETQH
NA	TRBV5-1	TRBJ2-3	ASSLATSGADTQY
TRBD1	TRBV4-1	TRBJ1-2	ASSQGTGGLEGYT
NA	TRBV12-3/TRBV12-4	TRBJ2-5	ASSFGGTTTSRNQETQY
NA	TRBV7-2	TRBJ2-1	ASSFGGPRYNEQF
TRBD1	TRBV9	TRBJ1-5	ASSDSGQANQPQH
TRBD1	TRBV6-1	TRBJ2-7	ASSIEPPGQGSHEQY
TRBD2	TRBV20-1	TRBJ2-2	SARGTSGGLF
TRBD1	TRBV13	TRBJ1-4	ASSETGGGNNEKLF
NA	TRBV6-6	TRBJ1-4	AGSYGGRVGAEKLF
NA	TRBV2	TRBJ1-5	ASSDQAPSNQPQH
NA	TRBV12-3/TRBV12-4	TRBJ2-2	ASSSLGELF
NA	TRBV12-3/TRBV12-4	TRBJ2-1	ASTHGGVRYNEQF
TRBD2	TRBV24-1	TRBJ2-1	ATWTSGAELGNEQF
TRBD2	TRBV6-5	TRBJ2-1	AIHSGRWNEQL